Listed below are T cell receptor beta chains from one sample, sequenced in a study of blood T cell repertoires in COVID-19. Repertoires were generated with immunoSEQ multiplex PCR, while TCRdb's copy carries only in-frame clones and drops some. The sample holds about 250,000 clones; more than 75% are singletons and the top ten take around 15%. The sample was PBMCs or T cells enriched from blood (not recorded which). The receptors shown here come from a man aged 18 to 30 who had recovered from COVID-19. CDR3s include the opening cysteine and the closing phenylalanine or tryptophan. The D gene is left open where the match is weak. A row's size may be missing; if present it is once, few, many or a size class.

d_gene,j_gene,v_gene,abundance,CDR3nt,CDR3aa
TRBD1,TRBJ1-5,TRBV28,-,TGTGCCAGCAGTTTATCCGGCAGGGGGGATAGCAATCAGCCCCAGCATTTT,CASSLSGRGDSNQPQHF
-,TRBJ1-5,TRBV28,-,TGTGCCAGCAGTTCCAGGGTGGAGAGCAATCAGCCCCAGCATTTT,CASSSRVESNQPQHF
TRBD1,TRBJ1-2,TRBV6-5,once,TGTGCCAGCACCCCGGACAGGATCTACACCTTC,CASTPDRIYTF
-,TRBJ2-7,TRBV30,few,TGTGCCTGGAGTCCGGACACAGGGACCTTGACCTACGAGCAGTACTTC,CAWSPDTGTLTYEQYF
-,TRBJ1-4,TRBV5-6,-,TGTGCCAGCAGCTTGGACCGGTCCAATGAAAAACTGTTTTTT,CASSLDRSNEKLFF
TRBD2,TRBJ2-1,TRBV6-5,-,TGTGCCAGCAGGGGCGGGGGGGCTACCTACAATGAGCAGTTCTTC,CASRGGGATYNEQFF
-,TRBJ1-4,TRBV4-1,-,TGCGCCAGCAGCCAAGATCCGGGGGGCGGTGGTGAAAAACTGTTTTTT,CASSQDPGGGGEKLFF
-,TRBJ1-6,TRBV4-1,once,TGCCCCCCCCGCCGGGAGGGGGGTGGAGGGCCCTATAATTCACCCCTCCACTTT,CPPRREGGGGPYNSPLHF
-,TRBJ1-3,TRBV7-9,-,TGTGCCAGCAGCTTAGATGGGGGGAGATACACCATATATTTT,CASSLDGGRYTIYF
TRBD1,TRBJ1-4,TRBV11-2,-,TGTGCCAGCAGAAAGACAGGGGGAGAAGAGTCTGAAAAACTGTTTTTT,CASRKTGGEESEKLFF
-,TRBJ1-2,TRBV4-1,-,TGCGCCAGCAGCCCAGAGAGGGCAGGCGTTACTTTAGCTAACTATGGCTACACCTTC,CASSPERAGVTLANYGYTF
TRBD1,TRBJ1-1,TRBV5-1,-,TGCGCCAGCAGCCTGGGACAGAGAGCTTTCTTT,CASSLGQRAFF
-,TRBJ1-3,TRBV28,few,TGTGCCAGCAGTTTCCAGGGAGGCTCTGGAAACACCATATATTTT,CASSFQGGSGNTIYF
-,TRBJ1-6,TRBV12-5,few,TGTGCTAGTGGCCGCGGCGAACGGAAATCACCCCTCCACTTT,CASGRGERKSPLHF
-,TRBJ2-7,TRBV4-2,-,TGTGCCAGCAGCCAAGCGGCGGATGCGATCCCTTACGAGCAGTACTTC,CASSQAADAIPYEQYF
TRBD2,TRBJ2-3,TRBV7-2,-,TGTGCCAGCCTCGGGGACTACACAGATACGCAGTATTTT,CASLGDYTDTQYF
-,TRBJ2-1,TRBV13,-,TGTGCCAGCACCCCCGTCGGGGGATACAATGAGCAGTTCTTC,CASTPVGGYNEQFF
-,TRBJ1-1,TRBV6-5,-,TGTGCCAGCAGTCAGGGTTTCACTGAAGCTTTCTTT,CASSQGFTEAFF
TRBD2,TRBJ2-5,TRBV19,-,TGTGCCAGTAGCTCTGGACTAGCGGGGAAAGAGACCCAGTACTTC,CASSSGLAGKETQYF
-,TRBJ1-5,TRBV5-4,-,TGTGCCAGCAGCTTGAACTACGGTCAGCCCCAGCATTTT,CASSLNYGQPQHF
TRBD1,TRBJ1-5,TRBV27,few,TGTGCCAGCAGTGGCTCCGGGACAGGGAACAATCAGCCCCAGCATTTT,CASSGSGTGNNQPQHF
TRBD2,TRBJ2-3,TRBV2,-,TGTGCCAGCAGTGAAGGGGCTAGCGGGAGCACAGATACGCAGTATTTT,CASSEGASGSTDTQYF